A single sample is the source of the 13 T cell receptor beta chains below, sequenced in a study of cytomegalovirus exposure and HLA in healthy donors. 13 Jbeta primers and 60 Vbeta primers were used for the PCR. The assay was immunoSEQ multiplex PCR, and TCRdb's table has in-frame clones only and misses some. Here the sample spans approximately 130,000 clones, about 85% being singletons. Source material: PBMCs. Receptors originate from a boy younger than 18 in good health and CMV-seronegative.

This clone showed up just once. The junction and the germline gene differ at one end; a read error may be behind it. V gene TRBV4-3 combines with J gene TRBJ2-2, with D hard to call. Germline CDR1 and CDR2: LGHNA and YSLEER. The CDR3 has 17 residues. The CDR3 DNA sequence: TGCGCCAGCAGCCACCTCCTTCCCGGAGCGAATACCGGGGAGCTGTTTTTT. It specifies CASSHLLPGANTGELFF.

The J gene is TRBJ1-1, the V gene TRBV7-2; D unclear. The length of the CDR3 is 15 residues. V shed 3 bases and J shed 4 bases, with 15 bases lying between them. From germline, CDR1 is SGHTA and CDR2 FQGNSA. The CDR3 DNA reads TGTGCCAGCAGCTTGAACGGGGAGGTGGGCACTGAAGCTTTCTTT. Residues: CASSLNGEVGTEAFF.

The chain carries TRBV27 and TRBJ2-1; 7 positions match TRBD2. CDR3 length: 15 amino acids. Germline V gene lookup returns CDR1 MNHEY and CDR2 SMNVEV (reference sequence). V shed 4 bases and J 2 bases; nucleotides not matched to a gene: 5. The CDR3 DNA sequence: TGTGCCAGCAGTTCCGGACTAGTCGCCTACAATGAGCAGTTCTTC. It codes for CASSSGLVAYNEQFF.

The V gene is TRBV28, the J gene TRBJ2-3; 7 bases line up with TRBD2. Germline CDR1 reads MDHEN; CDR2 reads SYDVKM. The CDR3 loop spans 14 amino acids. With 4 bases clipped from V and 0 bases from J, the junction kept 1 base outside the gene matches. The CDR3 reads CASSWGGSTDTQYF. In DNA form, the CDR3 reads TGTGCCAGCAGTTGGGGAGGGAGCACAGATACGCAGTATTTT.

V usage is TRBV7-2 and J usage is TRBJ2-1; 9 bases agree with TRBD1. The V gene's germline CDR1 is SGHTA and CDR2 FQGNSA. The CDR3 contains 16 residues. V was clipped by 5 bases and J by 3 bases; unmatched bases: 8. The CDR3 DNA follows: TGTGCCAGCAGCGCCGCCGGGACAGGGAACTACAATGAGCAGTTCTTC. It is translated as CASSAAGTGNYNEQFF.

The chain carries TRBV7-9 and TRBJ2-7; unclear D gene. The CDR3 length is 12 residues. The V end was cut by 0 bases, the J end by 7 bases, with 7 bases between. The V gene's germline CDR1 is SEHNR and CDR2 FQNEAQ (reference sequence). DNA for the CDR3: TGTGCCAGCAGCTTAGCTCGCCGGGAGCAGTACTTC. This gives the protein CASSLARREQYF.

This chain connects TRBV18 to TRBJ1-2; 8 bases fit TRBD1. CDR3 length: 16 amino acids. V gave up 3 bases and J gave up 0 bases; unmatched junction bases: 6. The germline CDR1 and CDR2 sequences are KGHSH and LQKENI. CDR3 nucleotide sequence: TGTGCCAGCTCACCGGGGACAGGAGGCTCTAACTATGGCTACACCTTC. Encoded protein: CASSPGTGGSNYGYTF.

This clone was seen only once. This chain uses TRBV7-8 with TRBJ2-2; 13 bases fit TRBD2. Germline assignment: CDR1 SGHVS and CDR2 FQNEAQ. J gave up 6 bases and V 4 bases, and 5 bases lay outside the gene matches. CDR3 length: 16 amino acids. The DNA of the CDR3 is TGTGCCAGCAGCTACGGACTAGCGGGAGTCCCCGGGGAGCTGTTTTTT. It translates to CASSYGLAGVPGELFF.

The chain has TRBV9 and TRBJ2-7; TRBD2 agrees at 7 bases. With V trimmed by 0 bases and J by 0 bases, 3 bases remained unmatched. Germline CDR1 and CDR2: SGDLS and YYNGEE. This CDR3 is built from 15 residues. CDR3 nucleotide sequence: TGTGCCAGCAGCGTAGCCCCTAGCGGCTCCTACGAGCAGTACTTC. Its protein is CASSVAPSGSYEQYF.

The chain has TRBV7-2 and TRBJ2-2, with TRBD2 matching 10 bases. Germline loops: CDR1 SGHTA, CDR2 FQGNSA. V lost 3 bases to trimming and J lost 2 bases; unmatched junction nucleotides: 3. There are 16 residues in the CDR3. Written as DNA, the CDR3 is TGTGCCAGCAGCTTCAGCGGGAGGGCCAACACCGGGGAGCTGTTTTTT. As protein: CASSFSGRANTGELFF. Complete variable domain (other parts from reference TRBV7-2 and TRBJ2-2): GAGVSQSPSNKVTEKGKDVELRCDPISGHTALYWYRQSLGQGLEFLIYFQGNSAPDKSGLPSDRFSAERTGGSVSTLTIQRTQQEDSAVYLCASSFSGRANTGELFFGEGSRLTVL.

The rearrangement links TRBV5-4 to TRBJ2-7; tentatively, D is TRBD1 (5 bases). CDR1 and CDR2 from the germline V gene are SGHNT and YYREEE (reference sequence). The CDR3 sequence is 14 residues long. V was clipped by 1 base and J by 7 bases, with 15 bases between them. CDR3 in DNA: TGTGCCAGCAGCTTGCAACAGGCGATTGGGGAGCAGTACTTC. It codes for CASSLQQAIGEQYF.

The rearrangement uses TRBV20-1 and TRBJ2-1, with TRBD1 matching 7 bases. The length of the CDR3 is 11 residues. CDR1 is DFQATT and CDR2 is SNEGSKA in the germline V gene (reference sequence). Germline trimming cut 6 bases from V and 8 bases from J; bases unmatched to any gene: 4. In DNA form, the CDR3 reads TGCAGTGCAAGGGACAGCCATGAGCAGTTCTTC. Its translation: CSARDSHEQFF.

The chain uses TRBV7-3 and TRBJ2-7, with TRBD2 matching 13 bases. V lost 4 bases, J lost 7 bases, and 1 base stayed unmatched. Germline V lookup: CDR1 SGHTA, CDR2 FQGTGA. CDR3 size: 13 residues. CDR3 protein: CASSWGLAGEQYF. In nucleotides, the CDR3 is TGTGCCAGCAGCTGGGGACTAGCGGGGGAGCAGTACTTC.